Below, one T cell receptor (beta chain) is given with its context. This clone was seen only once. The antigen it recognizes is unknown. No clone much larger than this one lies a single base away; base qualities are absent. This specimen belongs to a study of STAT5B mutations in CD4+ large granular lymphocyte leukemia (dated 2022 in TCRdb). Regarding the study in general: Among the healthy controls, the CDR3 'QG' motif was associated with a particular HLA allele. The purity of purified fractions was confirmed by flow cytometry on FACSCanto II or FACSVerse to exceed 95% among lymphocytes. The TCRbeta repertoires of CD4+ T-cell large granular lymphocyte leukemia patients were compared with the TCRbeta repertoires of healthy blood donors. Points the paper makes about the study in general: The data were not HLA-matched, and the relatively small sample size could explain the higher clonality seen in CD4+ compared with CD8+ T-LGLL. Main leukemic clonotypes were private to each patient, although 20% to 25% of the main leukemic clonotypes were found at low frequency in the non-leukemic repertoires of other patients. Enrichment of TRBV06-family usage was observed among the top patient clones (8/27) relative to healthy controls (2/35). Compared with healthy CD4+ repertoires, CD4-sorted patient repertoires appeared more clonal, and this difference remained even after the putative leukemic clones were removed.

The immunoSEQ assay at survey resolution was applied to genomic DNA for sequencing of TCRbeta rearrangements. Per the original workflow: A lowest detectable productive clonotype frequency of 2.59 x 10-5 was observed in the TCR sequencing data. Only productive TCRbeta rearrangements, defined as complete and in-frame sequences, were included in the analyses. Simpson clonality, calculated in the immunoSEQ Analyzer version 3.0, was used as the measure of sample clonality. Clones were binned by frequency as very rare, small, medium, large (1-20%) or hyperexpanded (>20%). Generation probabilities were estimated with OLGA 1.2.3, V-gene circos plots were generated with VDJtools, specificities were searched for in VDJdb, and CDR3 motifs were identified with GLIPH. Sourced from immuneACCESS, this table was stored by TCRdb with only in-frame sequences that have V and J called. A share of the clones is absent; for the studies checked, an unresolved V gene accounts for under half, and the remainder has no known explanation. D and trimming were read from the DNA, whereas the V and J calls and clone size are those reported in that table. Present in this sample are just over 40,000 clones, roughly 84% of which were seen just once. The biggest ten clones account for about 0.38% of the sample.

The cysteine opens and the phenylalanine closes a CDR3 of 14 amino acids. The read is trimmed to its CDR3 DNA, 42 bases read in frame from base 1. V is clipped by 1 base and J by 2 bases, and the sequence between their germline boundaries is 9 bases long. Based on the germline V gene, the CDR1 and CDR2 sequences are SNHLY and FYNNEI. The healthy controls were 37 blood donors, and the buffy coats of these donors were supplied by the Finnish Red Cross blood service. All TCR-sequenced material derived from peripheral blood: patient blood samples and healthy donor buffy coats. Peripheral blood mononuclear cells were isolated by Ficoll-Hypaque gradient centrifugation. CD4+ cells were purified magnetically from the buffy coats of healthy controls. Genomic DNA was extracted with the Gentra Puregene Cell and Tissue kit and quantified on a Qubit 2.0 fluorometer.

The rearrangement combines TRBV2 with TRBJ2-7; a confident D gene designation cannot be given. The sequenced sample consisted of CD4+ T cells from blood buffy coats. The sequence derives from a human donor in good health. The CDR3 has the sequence CASSEGSRPYEQYF. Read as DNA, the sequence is TGTGCCAGCAGTGAAGGTAGCAGGCCCTACGAGCAGTACTTC. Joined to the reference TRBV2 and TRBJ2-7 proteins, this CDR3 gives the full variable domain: EPEVTQTPSHQVTQMGQEVILRCVPISNHLYFYWYRQILGQKVEFLVSFYNNEISEKSEIFDDQFSVERPDGSNFTLKIRSTKLEDSAMYFCASSEGSRPYEQYFGPGTRLTVT.